The clone carrying this T cell receptor (beta chain) appeared a few times. This entry belongs to a study of blood T cell repertoires in COVID-19. Turning to the study itself: Sources were T cells, B-cell-depleted T cells, or PBMCs; the material itself was cDNA or gDNA.

The CDR3 contains 13 residues. V was cut by 4 bases and J by 0 bases, with 6 bases left in between. The germline V gene encodes CDR1 GTSNPN and CDR2 SVGIG (reference sequence). Sequencing used immunoSEQ multiplex PCR; TCRdb keeps in-frame clones, though not all of them. The repertoire includes fewer than 350,000 clones, about 90% of them detected once, and approximately 7.8% sits in the top ten. The chain recombines TRBV30 with TRBJ1-4; D gene unclear. This clonotype was sampled from a woman in her forties or fifties who had recovered from COVID-19. The sequenced material came from peripheral blood. The CDR3 protein is CAWMRTTNEKLFF. CDR3 DNA sequence: TGTGCCTGGATGCGAACAACTAATGAAAAACTGTTTTTT. Combining the CDR3 with reference TRBV30 and TRBJ1-4 gives the whole variable domain SQTIHQWPATLVQPVGSPLSLECTVEGTSNPNLYWYRQAAGRGLQLLFYSVGIGQISSEVPQNLSASRPQDRQFILSSKKLLLSDSGFYLCAWMRTTNEKLFFGSGTQLSVL.